Below, 8 T cell receptor beta chains from the same sample are listed, as sequenced in a study of T cell responses to AZD1222 COVID-19 vaccine. Data came from immunoSEQ multiplex PCR; TCRdb stores just in-frame clones and leaves some out. The data hold about 100,000 clones, with around 90% observed a single time. This specimen was peripheral blood, taken on day 0 of AZD1222 vaccination. All receptors come from an adult in good health.

The J gene is TRBJ2-7, the V gene TRBV4-1; TRBD2 is a possible D gene (6 bases). The germline V gene has CDR1 MGHRA and CDR2 YSYEKL. The CDR3 sequence is 15 residues long. V gave up 7 bases and J gave up 2 bases, with 18 bases separating them. The CDR3 DNA reads TGCGCCAGCAATCAACCCGGCGCGGGACCCTACGAGCAGTACTTC. Amino acids: CASNQPGAGPYEQYF.

V usage is TRBV30 and J usage is TRBJ2-3; tentatively, D is TRBD2 (5 bases). Germline CDR1 and CDR2: GTSNPN and SVGIG (reference sequence). V shed 3 bases and J shed 5 bases, with 9 bases lying between them. This CDR3 comprises 12 residues. The DNA of the CDR3 is TGTGCCTGGAGCGAACGGGGAGATACGCAGTATTTT. Translated: CAWSERGDTQYF. Together with reference TRBV30 and TRBJ2-3, the CDR3 gives the full variable domain: SQTIHQWPATLVQPVGSPLSLECTVEGTSNPNLYWYRQAAGRGLQLLFYSVGIGQISSEVPQNLSASRPQDRQFILSSKKLLLSDSGFYLCAWSERGDTQYFGPGTRLTVL.

V is TRBV6-1 and J is TRBJ2-2; 8 positions match TRBD1. Per the germline V gene, CDR1 is MNHNS and CDR2 is SASEGT. The CDR3 is made up of 15 amino acids. The V segment lost 3 bases and the J segment 3 bases; nucleotides outside the gene matches: 3. The CDR3 here is CASSDRGRDTGELFF. CDR3 DNA: TGTGCCAGCAGTGACAGGGGGCGCGACACCGGGGAGCTGTTTTTT.

This clone showed up just a few times. J is TRBJ2-7 and V is TRBV4-1; D is perhaps TRBD1 or TRBD2 (5 bases each). Germline CDR1 MGHRA, CDR2 YSYEKL. The germline V and J ends were trimmed by 3 bases and 5 bases, with 29 bases remaining between them. The CDR3 contains 19 residues. The CDR3: CASSHPPGALPLIGHEQYF. In DNA, the CDR3 is TGCGCCAGCAGCCACCCCCCCGGGGCCCTCCCGCTAATCGGCCACGAGCAGTACTTC.

The chain carries TRBV19 and TRBJ1-2; D possibly corresponds to TRBD1 (5 bases). V lost 6 bases to trimming and J lost 3 bases, with 17 bases between them. Germline V lookup: CDR1 LNHDA, CDR2 SQIVND (reference sequence). The CDR3 has 15 residues. CDR3 DNA: TGTGCCAGTAGCTATTACCGGGACTCGGACTATGGCTACACCTTC. It encodes CASSYYRDSDYGYTF. The variable domain in full, completed from reference TRBV19 and TRBJ1-2, reads DGGITQSPKYLFRKEGQNVTLSCEQNLNHDAMYWYRQDPGQGLRLIYYSQIVNDFQKGDIAEGYSVSREKKESFPLTVTSAQKNPTAFYLCASSYYRDSDYGYTFGSGTRLTVV.

This clone was observed a single time. The chain combines TRBV6-1 with TRBJ1-3; D is uncertain. V dropped 1 base and J dropped 0 bases, with 7 bases sitting between them. The CDR3 has 15 amino acids. Looked up from germline, CDR1 is MNHNS and CDR2 is SASEGT. The CDR3 sequence is CASSEGVPSGNTIYF. DNA of the CDR3: TGTGCCAGCAGTGAAGGGGTCCCCTCTGGAAACACCATATATTTT.

The chain couples TRBV15 to TRBJ1-6, with 10 bases aligning to TRBD1. The V gene end was trimmed by 0 bases and the J gene end by 9 bases; junction bases not matched to a gene: 5. The CDR3 spans 16 residues. The germline V gene encodes CDR1 LNHNV and CDR2 YYDKDF (reference sequence). The CDR3 coding sequence is TGTGCCACCAGCAGAGATGCCGGGACAGGGGCTTCACCCCTCCACTTT. Translation: CATSRDAGTGASPLHF. The full variable domain, in which reference TRBV15 and TRBJ1-6 provide the parts outside the CDR3, is DAMVIQNPRYQVTQFGKPVTLSCSQTLNHNVMYWYQQKSSQAPKLLFHYYDKDFNNEADTPDNFQSRRPNTSFCFLDIRSPGLGDTAMYLCATSRDAGTGASPLHFGNGTRLTVT.

In this sample, this clone turned up once. The chain employs TRBV4-1 and TRBJ1-4; 10 bases map to TRBD1. Germline values: CDR1 MGHRA, CDR2 YSYEKL. The CDR3 runs to 15 residues. V gave up 4 bases and J gave up 8 bases; unmatched junction bases: 7. In DNA, the CDR3 is TGCGCCAGCAGCCCCAGGGACAGGGGCGGAGAAAAACTGTTTTTT. Translation: CASSPRDRGGEKLFF.